A selection of T cell receptor beta chains follows, all from one sample in a study of human T cells and chemical hapten exposure. TCRdb used MiXCR to reprocess the RACE reads, holding one entry per CDR3 protein. The sample lists a few hundred thousand distinct CDR3 sequences; approximately 8% were seen once. Source: whole blood, taken in connection with sensitization to the hapten diphenylcyclopropenone (DPC). The receptors here all came from a young man with alopecia areata. Some clones in this sample may be carry-over from other donors' samples. Each CDR3 is given with its conserved first and last residue. The order of the fields is D gene, clone size, V gene, J gene, CDR3 DNA, CDR3 protein. A D gene is named only where the DNA matches it firmly. The listing skips clone size in some rows; elsewhere it reads once, few, many or a size class.

d_call: TRBD1
clone_size: many
v_call: TRBV7-9
j_call: TRBJ2-4
cdr3_nt: TGTGCCAGCAGCTTAGCCGGGACAGGGGCCAAAAACATTCAGTACTTC
cdr3_aa: CASSLAGTGAKNIQYF

d_call: -
clone_size: -
v_call: TRBV5-1
j_call: TRBJ2-3
cdr3_nt: TGCGCCAGCAGCTTGGGTGCCAGACTCTCCACAGATACGCAGTATTTT
cdr3_aa: CASSLGARLSTDTQYF

d_call: -
clone_size: few
v_call: TRBV7-2
j_call: TRBJ1-1
cdr3_nt: TGTGCCAGCACCCCCGCTATGAACACTGAAGCTTTCTTT
cdr3_aa: CASTPAMNTEAFF

d_call: -
clone_size: many
v_call: TRBV27
j_call: TRBJ1-1
cdr3_nt: TGTGCCAGCAGTCCCACATCGGACGGGATGAACACTGAAGCTTTCTTT
cdr3_aa: CASSPTSDGMNTEAFF

d_call: -
clone_size: -
v_call: TRBV5-1
j_call: TRBJ1-1
cdr3_nt: TGCGCCAGCAGCTTGGATACAGAAAACACTGAAGCTTTCTTT
cdr3_aa: CASSLDTENTEAFF

d_call: TRBD1
clone_size: -
v_call: TRBV7-9
j_call: TRBJ1-3
cdr3_nt: TGTGCCAGCAGCATCACCCCCGGACAGGGGGCTGGAAACACCATATATTTT
cdr3_aa: CASSITPGQGAGNTIYF

d_call: -
clone_size: -
v_call: TRBV4-3
j_call: TRBJ1-4
cdr3_nt: TGCGCCAGCAGCCAAGCCATAAGCAGGACGGGTAATGAAAAACTGTTTTTT
cdr3_aa: CASSQAISRTGNEKLFF

d_call: TRBD2
clone_size: few
v_call: TRBV9
j_call: TRBJ2-4
cdr3_nt: TGTGCCAGCAGCGTAGAAGCGGGAGACGGGGCCAAAAACATTCAGTACTTC
cdr3_aa: CASSVEAGDGAKNIQYF

d_call: -
clone_size: few
v_call: TRBV7-9
j_call: TRBJ1-1
cdr3_nt: TGTGCCAGCAGCTTAGCGGGGTCGGACACTGAAGCTTTCTTT
cdr3_aa: CASSLAGSDTEAFF

d_call: -
clone_size: many
v_call: TRBV6-5
j_call: TRBJ1-3
cdr3_nt: TGTGCCAGCAGTTACAACGTAGGGTTGGGAAACACCATATATTTT
cdr3_aa: CASSYNVGLGNTIYF

d_call: -
clone_size: -
v_call: TRBV6-2/TRBV6-3
j_call: TRBJ2-3
cdr3_nt: TGTGCCAGCAGTTACGCGGGGGCGCGGGATACGCAGTATTTT
cdr3_aa: CASSYAGARDTQYF

d_call: TRBD1
clone_size: many
v_call: TRBV11-2
j_call: TRBJ2-1
cdr3_nt: TGTGCCAGCAGCCTGGACAGGGCCTCCTACAATGAGCAGTTCTTC
cdr3_aa: CASSLDRASYNEQFF

d_call: TRBD1
clone_size: -
v_call: TRBV7-2
j_call: TRBJ1-3
cdr3_nt: TGTGCCAGCAGCTTTGGCCCTACAGGGGCTGGAAACACCATATATTTT
cdr3_aa: CASSFGPTGAGNTIYF

d_call: -
clone_size: many
v_call: TRBV11-1
j_call: TRBJ1-1
cdr3_nt: TGTGCCAGCACCCCCCGGGCTAGAATGAACACTGAAGCTTTCTTT
cdr3_aa: CASTPRARMNTEAFF

d_call: -
clone_size: -
v_call: TRBV7-3
j_call: TRBJ2-4
cdr3_nt: TGTGCCAGCAGCCCCCGGGGAAAAAACATTCAGTACTTC
cdr3_aa: CASSPRGKNIQYF

d_call: -
clone_size: many
v_call: TRBV3-1
j_call: TRBJ1-4
cdr3_nt: TGTGCCAGCAGCCCTTGGACGGGGTCTGAAAAACTGTTTTTT
cdr3_aa: CASSPWTGSEKLFF

d_call: TRBD2
clone_size: -
v_call: TRBV7-2
j_call: TRBJ2-1
cdr3_nt: TGTGCCAGCAGCTTATTCGGGGGGATAGGGTTCTTC
cdr3_aa: CASSLFGGIGFF

d_call: -
clone_size: -
v_call: TRBV12-5
j_call: TRBJ2-1
cdr3_nt: TGTGCTAGTGGTCCTGGCTATGAGCAGTTCTTC
cdr3_aa: CASGPGYEQFF

d_call: -
clone_size: many
v_call: TRBV7-2
j_call: TRBJ1-1
cdr3_nt: TGTGCCAGCAGCTTAGATCAGGGGACGGCAGCTTTCTTT
cdr3_aa: CASSLDQGTAAFF

d_call: TRBD1
clone_size: few
v_call: TRBV7-6
j_call: TRBJ1-3
cdr3_nt: TGTGCCAGCAGCTTAGAGCCCACAGGGGGTCGTTCTGGAAACACCATATATTTT
cdr3_aa: CASSLEPTGGRSGNTIYF

d_call: -
clone_size: few
v_call: TRBV4-3
j_call: TRBJ2-2
cdr3_nt: TGCGCCAGCAGCCAAGTAGCCGGGGAGCTGTTTTTT
cdr3_aa: CASSQVAGELFF

d_call: -
clone_size: -
v_call: TRBV7-2
j_call: TRBJ2-5
cdr3_nt: TGTGCCAGCAGCTTAGGAGGTGGGGGTATGAAGGAGACCCAGTACTTC
cdr3_aa: CASSLGGGGMKETQYF

d_call: -
clone_size: few
v_call: TRBV24-1
j_call: TRBJ1-3
cdr3_nt: TGTGCCACCAGTGGGCCAGGACGGTTCTCTGGAAACACCATATATTTT
cdr3_aa: CATSGPGRFSGNTIYF

d_call: -
clone_size: -
v_call: TRBV7-9
j_call: TRBJ1-4
cdr3_nt: TGTGCCAGCAGCCTTCAGGGATGGGGTGAAAAACTGTTTTTT
cdr3_aa: CASSLQGWGEKLFF

d_call: -
clone_size: many
v_call: TRBV27
j_call: TRBJ2-5
cdr3_nt: TGTGCCAGCAGTTTCCTGCAGGAGACCCAGTACTTC
cdr3_aa: CASSFLQETQYF

d_call: TRBD1
clone_size: -
v_call: TRBV7-2
j_call: TRBJ2-1
cdr3_nt: TGTGCCAGCAGCATAAACAGGGGCGGTGAGCAGTTCTTC
cdr3_aa: CASSINRGGEQFF

d_call: -
clone_size: -
v_call: TRBV7-3
j_call: TRBJ2-2
cdr3_nt: TGTGCCAGCAGCCCACAAGGGGGGCCAGTCACCGGGGAGCTGTTTTTT
cdr3_aa: CASSPQGGPVTGELFF

d_call: -
clone_size: -
v_call: TRBV20-1
j_call: TRBJ1-6
cdr3_nt: TGCAGCACCGAGAGAGGCAATTCACCCCTCCACTTT
cdr3_aa: CSTERGNSPLHF

d_call: TRBD1
clone_size: -
v_call: TRBV11-2
j_call: TRBJ2-5
cdr3_nt: TGTGCCAGCAGCCTGTCCGGGACAGCAAAAGAGACCCAGTACTTC
cdr3_aa: CASSLSGTAKETQYF

d_call: TRBD1
clone_size: many
v_call: TRBV7-2
j_call: TRBJ1-1
cdr3_nt: TGTGCCAGCAGCCTAGACACAGGGGGAGCTTTCTTT
cdr3_aa: CASSLDTGGAFF

d_call: -
clone_size: -
v_call: TRBV4-3
j_call: TRBJ2-2
cdr3_nt: TGCGCCAGCAGCCGAACAAGACTAGTGATGAGCGGGGAGCTGTTTTTT
cdr3_aa: CASSRTRLVMSGELFF

d_call: -
clone_size: few
v_call: TRBV29-1
j_call: TRBJ2-2
cdr3_nt: TGCAGCGCAGCTCGACGGGCCAACACCGGGGAGCTGTTTTTT
cdr3_aa: CSAARRANTGELFF

d_call: -
clone_size: many
v_call: TRBV27
j_call: TRBJ1-1
cdr3_nt: TGTGCCAGCAGTTTATTGGGAGGGAAGGGCACTGAAGCTTTCTTT
cdr3_aa: CASSLLGGKGTEAFF

d_call: -
clone_size: -
v_call: TRBV27
j_call: TRBJ1-1
cdr3_nt: TGTGCCAGCAGTTTAAGGGACGGCAAAGGGAACACTGAAGCTTTCTTT
cdr3_aa: CASSLRDGKGNTEAFF

d_call: TRBD2
clone_size: few
v_call: TRBV27
j_call: TRBJ2-7
cdr3_nt: TGTGCCAGCAGTCGGACTAGCGGGGGTGCTGGACGCGGGCAGTACTTC
cdr3_aa: CASSRTSGGAGRGQYF

d_call: -
clone_size: few
v_call: TRBV7-2
j_call: TRBJ2-6
cdr3_nt: TGTGCCAGCAGCTTAGGGTCCCGGAACTCTGGGGCCAACGTCCTGACTTTC
cdr3_aa: CASSLGSRNSGANVLTF

d_call: -
clone_size: many
v_call: TRBV4-1
j_call: TRBJ2-3
cdr3_nt: TGCGCCAGCAGCCAAGAATCTAGCTATTCGGATACGCAGTATTTT
cdr3_aa: CASSQESSYSDTQYF

d_call: -
clone_size: few
v_call: TRBV6-2/TRBV6-3
j_call: TRBJ1-5
cdr3_nt: TGTGCCAGCAGTTTGGCGGGGTTGCAGCCCCAGCATTTT
cdr3_aa: CASSLAGLQPQHF

d_call: -
clone_size: few
v_call: TRBV5-1
j_call: TRBJ2-1
cdr3_nt: TGCGCCAGCAGCTTGGCCAAGGGCTTGACCGAGCAGTTCTTC
cdr3_aa: CASSLAKGLTEQFF

d_call: -
clone_size: few
v_call: TRBV20-1
j_call: TRBJ1-6
cdr3_nt: TGCAGTGCTAGGAATTCCGGGACGAATAATTCACCCCTCCACTTT
cdr3_aa: CSARNSGTNNSPLHF

d_call: -
clone_size: many
v_call: TRBV6-5
j_call: TRBJ2-3
cdr3_nt: TGTGCCAGCAGTTACCCCAGCGCGGGGCCGGGCCGCACAGATACGCAGTATTTT
cdr3_aa: CASSYPSAGPGRTDTQYF

d_call: -
clone_size: -
v_call: TRBV6-1
j_call: TRBJ2-3
cdr3_nt: TGTGCCAGCAGTGAAGCGATGCGGAGTTCGGGCAGAGCAGATACGCAGTATTTT
cdr3_aa: CASSEAMRSSGRADTQYF

d_call: TRBD2
clone_size: -
v_call: TRBV10-3
j_call: TRBJ2-2
cdr3_nt: TGTGCCATCAGTGCGGATAGCGGGGGGTCGAACACCGGGGAGCTGTTTTTT
cdr3_aa: CAISADSGGSNTGELFF

d_call: TRBD1
clone_size: many
v_call: TRBV5-1
j_call: TRBJ2-7
cdr3_nt: TGCGCCAGCAGCTGGAAGGACAGGGCGTACGAGCAGTACTTC
cdr3_aa: CASSWKDRAYEQYF

d_call: -
clone_size: many
v_call: TRBV12-3/TRBV12-4
j_call: TRBJ1-2
cdr3_nt: TGTGCCAGCAGTTTAAGGCATGAGCCTAACTATGGCTACACCTTC
cdr3_aa: CASSLRHEPNYGYTF

d_call: -
clone_size: few
v_call: TRBV7-9
j_call: TRBJ1-5
cdr3_nt: TGTGCCAGCAGTTCGACAGGAAATCAGCCCCAGCATTTT
cdr3_aa: CASSSTGNQPQHF

d_call: -
clone_size: -
v_call: TRBV7-2
j_call: TRBJ1-2
cdr3_nt: TGTGCCAGCAGCGGGCCCCCGTGGCAGGGGTATGTTGGCTACACCTTC
cdr3_aa: CASSGPPWQGYVGYTF

d_call: -
clone_size: -
v_call: TRBV15
j_call: TRBJ1-4
cdr3_nt: TGTGCCACCAGCAGAGCCCTCGGTAATGAAAAACTGTTTTTT
cdr3_aa: CATSRALGNEKLFF

d_call: -
clone_size: -
v_call: TRBV3-1
j_call: TRBJ1-3
cdr3_nt: TGTGCCAGCAGCCAAGATCTACGGGGGACAGGAAACACCATATATTTT
cdr3_aa: CASSQDLRGTGNTIYF

d_call: -
clone_size: many
v_call: TRBV5-4
j_call: TRBJ2-3
cdr3_nt: TGTGCCAGCAGCTTGGCCTGGGGCGGAGATACGCAGTATTTT
cdr3_aa: CASSLAWGGDTQYF

d_call: TRBD1
clone_size: -
v_call: TRBV3-1
j_call: TRBJ1-1
cdr3_nt: TGTGCCAGCAGACCACAGGGGGCGCGTACTGAAGCTTTCTTT
cdr3_aa: CASRPQGARTEAFF

d_call: TRBD1
clone_size: -
v_call: TRBV27
j_call: TRBJ2-2
cdr3_nt: TGTGCCAGCACTTCCGACAGGGAGAACACCGGGGAGCTGTTTTTT
cdr3_aa: CASTSDRENTGELFF

d_call: -
clone_size: many
v_call: TRBV12-5
j_call: TRBJ1-2
cdr3_nt: TGTGCTAGTGGCCCTGACAGTGACGGCTACACCTTC
cdr3_aa: CASGPDSDGYTF

d_call: TRBD2
clone_size: few
v_call: TRBV7-9
j_call: TRBJ2-1
cdr3_nt: TGTGCCAGCAGCCCCAGGGCAATGTGGGGACTAGTTACCTACAATGAGCAGTTCTTC
cdr3_aa: CASSPRAMWGLVTYNEQFF

d_call: TRBD1
clone_size: few
v_call: TRBV7-6
j_call: TRBJ1-1
cdr3_nt: TGTGCCAGCAGCGCGCAACAGGGGGTAACTGAAGCTTTCTTT
cdr3_aa: CASSAQQGVTEAFF